This TCR beta chain was identified during a study of blood T cell repertoires in COVID-19. Study at large: T cells, B-cell-depleted T cells, or PBMCs supplied cDNA or gDNA.

The CDR3 totals 14 residues. Trimming left V 0 bases short and J 4 bases short, with 9 bases between. Germline CDR1 MGHRA, CDR2 YSYEKL. Method: immunoSEQ multiplex PCR; TCRdb's copy keeps in-frame clones and lacks some. The profile shows over 20,000 clones, roughly 90% of them singletons. This sequence originates from a human donor in a cohort sampled during active COVID-19. The chain employs TRBV4-1 and TRBJ2-5, with D maybe TRBD1 (6 bases). Source material: peripheral blood. CDR3 sequence (DNA): TGCGCCAGCAGCCAAGAGGGCAGGGGAGAGACCCAGTACTTC. Translation gives CASSQEGRGETQYF.